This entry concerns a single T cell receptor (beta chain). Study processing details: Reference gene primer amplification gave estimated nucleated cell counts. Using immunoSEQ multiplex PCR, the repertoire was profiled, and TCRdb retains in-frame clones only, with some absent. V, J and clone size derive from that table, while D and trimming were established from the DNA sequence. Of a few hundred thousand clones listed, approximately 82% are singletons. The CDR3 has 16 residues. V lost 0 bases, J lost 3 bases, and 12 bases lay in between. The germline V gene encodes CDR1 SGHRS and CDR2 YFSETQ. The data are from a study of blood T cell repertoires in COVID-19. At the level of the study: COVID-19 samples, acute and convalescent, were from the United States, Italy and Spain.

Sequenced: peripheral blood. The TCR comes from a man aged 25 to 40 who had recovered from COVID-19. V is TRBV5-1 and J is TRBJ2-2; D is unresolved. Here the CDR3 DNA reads TGCGCCAGCAGCTTGGGGGTAAGCGAGGACACCGGGGAGCTGTTTTTT. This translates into CASSLGVSEDTGELFF.